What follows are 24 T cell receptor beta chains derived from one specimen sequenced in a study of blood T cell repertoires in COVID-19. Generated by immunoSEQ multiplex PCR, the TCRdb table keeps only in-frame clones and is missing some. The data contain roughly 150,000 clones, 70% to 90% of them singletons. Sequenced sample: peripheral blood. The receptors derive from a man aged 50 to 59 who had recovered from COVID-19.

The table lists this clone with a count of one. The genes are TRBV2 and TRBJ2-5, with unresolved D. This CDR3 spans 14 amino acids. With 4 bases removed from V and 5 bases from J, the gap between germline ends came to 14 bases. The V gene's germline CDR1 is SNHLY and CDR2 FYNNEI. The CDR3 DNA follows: TGTGCCAGCAGTGCAGCCACCCACGGGGAGACCCAGTACTTC. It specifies CASSAATHGETQYF.

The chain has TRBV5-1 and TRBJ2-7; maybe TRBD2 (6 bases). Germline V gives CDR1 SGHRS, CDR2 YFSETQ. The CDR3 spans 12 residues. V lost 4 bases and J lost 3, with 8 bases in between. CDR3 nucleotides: TGCGCCAGCAGCCCGGAGGGCTACGAGCAGTACTTC. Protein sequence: CASSPEGYEQYF.

For the CDR3, the DNA is TGTGCCAGCAGGCCGGCACAGGGGAACACTGAAGCTTTCTTT. Its translation: CASRPAQGNTEAFF. This chain links TRBV25-1 with TRBJ1-1; a possible D gene is TRBD1 (6 bases). CDR3 size: 14 residues. CDR1 MGHDK and CDR2 SYGVNS come from the germline V gene. V was shortened by 6 bases and J by 1 base, with 12 bases between the two germline ends.

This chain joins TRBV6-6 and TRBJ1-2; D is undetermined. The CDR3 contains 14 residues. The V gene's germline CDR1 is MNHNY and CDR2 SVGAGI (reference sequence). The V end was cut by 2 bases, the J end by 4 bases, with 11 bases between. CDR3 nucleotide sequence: TGTGCCAGCAGTTACGACAAAGTGGGCTATGGCTACACCTTC. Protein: CASSYDKVGYGYTF.

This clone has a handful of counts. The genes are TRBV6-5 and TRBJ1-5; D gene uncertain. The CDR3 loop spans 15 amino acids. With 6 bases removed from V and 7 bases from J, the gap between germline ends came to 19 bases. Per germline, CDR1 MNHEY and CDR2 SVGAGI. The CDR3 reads CASSPGTGRRQPQHF. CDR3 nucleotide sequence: TGTGCCAGCAGCCCCGGCACCGGTCGGAGGCAGCCCCAGCATTTT.

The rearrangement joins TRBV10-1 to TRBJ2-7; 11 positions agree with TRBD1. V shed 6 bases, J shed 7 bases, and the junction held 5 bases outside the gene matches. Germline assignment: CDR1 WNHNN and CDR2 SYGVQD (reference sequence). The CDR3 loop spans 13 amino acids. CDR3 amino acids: CASSPGTGGEQYF. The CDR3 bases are TGCGCCAGCAGCCCCGGGACAGGGGGAGAGCAGTACTTC.

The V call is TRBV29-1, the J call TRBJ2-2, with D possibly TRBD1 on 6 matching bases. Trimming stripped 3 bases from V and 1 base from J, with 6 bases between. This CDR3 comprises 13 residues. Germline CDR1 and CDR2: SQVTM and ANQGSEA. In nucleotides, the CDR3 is TGCAGCGTTGAGGGACAGAACACCGGGGAGCTGTTTTTT. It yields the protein CSVEGQNTGELFF.

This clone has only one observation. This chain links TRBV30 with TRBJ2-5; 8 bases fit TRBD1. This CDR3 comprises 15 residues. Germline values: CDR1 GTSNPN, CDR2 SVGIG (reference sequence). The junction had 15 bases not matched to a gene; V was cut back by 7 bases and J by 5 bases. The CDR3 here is CASNLDRGLIETQYF. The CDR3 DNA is TGTGCCTCAAACCTCGACAGGGGACTGATCGAGACCCAGTACTTC. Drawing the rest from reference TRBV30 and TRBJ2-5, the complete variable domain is SQTIHQWPATLVQPVGSPLSLECTVEGTSNPNLYWYRQAAGRGLQLLFYSVGIGQISSEVPQNLSASRPQDRQFILSSKKLLLSDSGFYLCASNLDRGLIETQYFGPGTRLLVL.

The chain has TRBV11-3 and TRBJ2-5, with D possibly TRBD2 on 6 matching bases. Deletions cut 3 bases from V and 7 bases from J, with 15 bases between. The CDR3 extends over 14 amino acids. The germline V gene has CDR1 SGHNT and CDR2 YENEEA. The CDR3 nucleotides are TGTGCCAGCAGCTTTAGAGCGGTCGGGAGGACCCAGTACTTC. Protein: CASSFRAVGRTQYF.

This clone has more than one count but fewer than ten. Written as DNA, the CDR3 is TGTGCCAGCAGCCTGGGCCTTAACAATGAGCAGTTCTTC. The encoded protein is CASSLGLNNEQFF. This chain connects TRBV6-2 or TRBV6-3 to TRBJ2-1, with unresolved D. With 6 bases removed from V and 5 bases from J, the gap between germline ends came to 11 bases. The germline V gene encodes CDR1 MNHEY and CDR2 SVGEGT. The CDR3 is 13 amino acids.

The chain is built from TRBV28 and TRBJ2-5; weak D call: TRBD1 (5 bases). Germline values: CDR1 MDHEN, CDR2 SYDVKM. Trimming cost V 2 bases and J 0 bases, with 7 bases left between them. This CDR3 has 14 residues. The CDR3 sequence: CASSLAGYQETQYF. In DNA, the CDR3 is TGTGCCAGCAGTTTAGCAGGGTACCAAGAGACCCAGTACTTC. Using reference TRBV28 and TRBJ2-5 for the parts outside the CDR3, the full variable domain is DVKVTQSSRYLVKRTGEKVFLECVQDMDHENMFWYRQDPGLGLRLIYFSYDVKMKEKGDIPEGYSVSREKKERFSLILESASTNQTSMYLCASSLAGYQETQYFGPGTRLLVL.

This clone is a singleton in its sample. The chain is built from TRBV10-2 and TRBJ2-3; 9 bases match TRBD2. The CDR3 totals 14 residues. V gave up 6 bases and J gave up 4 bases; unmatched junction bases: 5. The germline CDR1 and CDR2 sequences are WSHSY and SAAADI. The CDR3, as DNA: TGCGCCAGCAGAGCGGGGGGTGGTCCAGATACGCAGTATTTT. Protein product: CASRAGGGPDTQYF.

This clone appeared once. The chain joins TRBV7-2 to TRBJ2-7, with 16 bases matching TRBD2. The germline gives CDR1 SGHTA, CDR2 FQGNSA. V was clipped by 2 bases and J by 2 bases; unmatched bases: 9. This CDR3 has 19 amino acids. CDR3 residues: CASSLYRGTSGRETYEQYF. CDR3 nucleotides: TGTGCCAGCAGCTTATATAGGGGGACTAGCGGGAGGGAGACCTACGAGCAGTACTTC.

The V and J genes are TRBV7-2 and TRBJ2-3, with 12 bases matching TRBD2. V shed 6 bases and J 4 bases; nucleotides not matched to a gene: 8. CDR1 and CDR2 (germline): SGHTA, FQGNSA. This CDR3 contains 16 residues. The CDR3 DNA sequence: TGTGCCAGCAGACTCAGACTAGCGGGGGTAGCAGATACGCAGTATTTT. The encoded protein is CASRLRLAGVADTQYF.

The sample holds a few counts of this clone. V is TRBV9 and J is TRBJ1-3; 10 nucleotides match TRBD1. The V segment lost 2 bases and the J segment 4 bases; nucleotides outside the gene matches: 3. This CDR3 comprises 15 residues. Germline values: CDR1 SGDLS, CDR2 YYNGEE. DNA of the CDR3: TGTGCCAGCAGCGTCGGGACAGGGGTCGGAAACACCATATATTTT. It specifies CASSVGTGVGNTIYF.

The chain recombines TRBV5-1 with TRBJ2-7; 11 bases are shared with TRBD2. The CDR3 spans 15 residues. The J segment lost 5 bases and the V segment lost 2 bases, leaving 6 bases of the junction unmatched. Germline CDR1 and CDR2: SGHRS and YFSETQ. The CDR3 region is CASSLRTSGSHEQYF. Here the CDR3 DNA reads TGCGCCAGCAGCTTACGGACTAGCGGGTCCCACGAGCAGTACTTC. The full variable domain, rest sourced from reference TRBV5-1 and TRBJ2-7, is KAGVTQTPRYLIKTRGQQVTLSCSPISGHRSVSWYQQTPGQGLQFLFEYFSETQRNKGNFPGRFSGRQFSNSRSEMNVSTLELGDSALYLCASSLRTSGSHEQYFGPGTRLTVT.

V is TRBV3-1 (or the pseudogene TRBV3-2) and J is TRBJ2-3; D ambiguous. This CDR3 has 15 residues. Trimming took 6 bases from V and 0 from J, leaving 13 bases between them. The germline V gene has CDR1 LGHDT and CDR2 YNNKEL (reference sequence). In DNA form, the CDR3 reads TGTGCCAGCAGTGACCTGGGCCTTAGCACAGATACGCAGTATTTT. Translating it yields CASSDLGLSTDTQYF.

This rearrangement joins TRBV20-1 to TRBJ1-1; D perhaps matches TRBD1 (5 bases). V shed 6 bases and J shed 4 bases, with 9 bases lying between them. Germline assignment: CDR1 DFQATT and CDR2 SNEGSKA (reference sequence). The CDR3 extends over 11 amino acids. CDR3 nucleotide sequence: TGCAGTGCACACAGGATCACTGAAGCTTTCTTT. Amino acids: CSAHRITEAFF.

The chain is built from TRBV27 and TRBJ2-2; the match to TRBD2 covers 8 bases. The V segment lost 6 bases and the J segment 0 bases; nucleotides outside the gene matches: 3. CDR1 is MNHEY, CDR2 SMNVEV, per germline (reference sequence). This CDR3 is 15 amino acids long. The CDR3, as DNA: TGTGCCAGCAGAACGGGGGGGCCGAACACCGGGGAGCTGTTTTTT. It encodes CASRTGGPNTGELFF.

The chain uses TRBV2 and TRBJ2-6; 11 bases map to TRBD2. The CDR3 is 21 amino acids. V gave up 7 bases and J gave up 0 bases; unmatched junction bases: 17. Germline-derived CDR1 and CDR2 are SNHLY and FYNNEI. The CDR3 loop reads CASKKDGRRLAGSSGANVLTF. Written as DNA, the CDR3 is TGTGCCAGCAAGAAGGATGGGAGACGACTAGCGGGGAGCTCTGGGGCCAACGTCCTGACTTTC. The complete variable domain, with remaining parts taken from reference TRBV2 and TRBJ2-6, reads EPEVTQTPSHQVTQMGQEVILRCVPISNHLYFYWYRQILGQKVEFLVSFYNNEISEKSEIFDDQFSVERPDGSNFTLKIRSTKLEDSAMYFCASKKDGRRLAGSSGANVLTFGAGSRLTVL.

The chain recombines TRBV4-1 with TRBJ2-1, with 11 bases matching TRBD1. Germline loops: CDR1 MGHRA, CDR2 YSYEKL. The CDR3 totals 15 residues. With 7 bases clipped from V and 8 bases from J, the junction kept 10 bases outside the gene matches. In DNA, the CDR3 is TGCGCCAGCACCCCCCGGGACAGGGGGAGGGATGAGCAGTTCTTC. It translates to CASTPRDRGRDEQFF.

The CDR3 region has the DNA TGTGCCAGCAGTTTCCCTAGCGGGTCGAACACCGGGGAGCTGTTTTTT. Translation: CASSFPSGSNTGELFF. The genes are TRBV6-5 and TRBJ2-2, with TRBD2 matching over 8 bases. The V gene end was trimmed by 4 bases and the J gene end by 0 bases; junction bases not matched to a gene: 4. The CDR3 is 16 amino acids. The germline V gene has CDR1 MNHEY and CDR2 SVGAGI.

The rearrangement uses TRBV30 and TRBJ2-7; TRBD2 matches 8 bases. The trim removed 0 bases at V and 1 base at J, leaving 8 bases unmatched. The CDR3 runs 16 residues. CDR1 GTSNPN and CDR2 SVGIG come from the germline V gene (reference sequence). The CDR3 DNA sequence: TGTGCCTGGAGTGTAAGAAGCGGGGGCCGGTCCTACGAGCAGTACTTC. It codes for CAWSVRSGGRSYEQYF.

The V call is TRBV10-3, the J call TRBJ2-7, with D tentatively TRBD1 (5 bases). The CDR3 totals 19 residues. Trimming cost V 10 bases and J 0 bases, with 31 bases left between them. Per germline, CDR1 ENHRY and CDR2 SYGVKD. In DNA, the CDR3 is TGTGCCACCTCAGTGAGTAATCTCGCGCAGGGCCGGAGCTCCTACGAGCAGTACTTC. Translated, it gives CATSVSNLAQGRSSYEQYF.